Below, 22 T cell receptor beta chains from the same sample are listed, as sequenced in a study of T-cell reconstitution after alpha-beta-depleted transplantation in children (dated by TCRdb to 2016 to 2017). The library was generated by PCR. For sequencing, an Illumina HiSeq 2500 was employed. TCR libraries were prepared with molecular barcoding, using unique molecular identifiers to normalize TCRbeta repertoire quantification. Through fastp at Q25 and MiXCR, TCRdb rebuilt clones from the public reads, retaining in-frame beta chains. Rows matching on CDR3 protein sequence are summarized as one entry with the most common DNA and genes. The sample data list about 440,000 distinct CDR3 sequences, and around 46% of these were observed just once. The ten largest account for approximately 25% of the sample. The sample's treatment or condition label is to be understood as: allogeneic hematopoietic cell transplantation with graft depleted of TCRalphabeta T cells and CD19 B cells.

The sequenced sample was PBMCs, obtained before TCRalphabeta/CD19-depleted stem cell transplant. These TCRs come from a girl under 10 years old with aplastic anemia, due to receive a stem cell transplant.

The chain carries TRBV10-2 and TRBJ1-1; a weak D match, TRBD1 (5 bases). The CDR3 has 15 residues. The V end lost 2 bases, the J end lost 1 base, and 11 bases lay between the germline ends. The germline V gene encodes CDR1 WSHSY and CDR2 SAAADI. CDR3 protein: CASSERAGKNTEAFF. The CDR3 DNA is TGCGCCAGCAGTGAGCGGGCAGGGAAGAACACTGAAGCTTTCTTT.

This chain uses TRBV30 with TRBJ1-2; D is undetermined. The CDR3 loop spans 14 amino acids. V was pared by 0 bases and J by 5 bases, with 13 bases between. The V gene's germline CDR1 is GTSNPN and CDR2 SVGIG (reference sequence). The CDR3 sequence is CAWSVPPGRYGYTF. The CDR3 DNA reads TGTGCCTGGAGTGTCCCGCCGGGGAGATATGGCTACACCTTC.

This clonotype has a handful of counts. The chain couples TRBV12-3 or TRBV12-4 to TRBJ2-3, with D unclear. V shed 3 bases and J shed 2 bases, with 9 bases lying between them. The CDR3 covers 14 residues. CDR3 DNA: TGTGCCAGCAGTTTCGAAAGCGACACAGATACGCAGTATTTT. Protein sequence: CASSFESDTDTQYF.

The chain links TRBV7-9 to TRBJ2-3; unclear D gene. Per germline, CDR1 SEHNR and CDR2 FQNEAQ (reference sequence). This CDR3 is 11 amino acids long. Trimming cost V 6 bases and J 7 bases, with 8 bases left between them. The DNA for the CDR3 is TGTGCCAGCAGTCCTTTCAATACGCAGTATTTT. Its translation: CASSPFNTQYF. Drawing the rest from reference TRBV7-9 and TRBJ2-3, the complete variable domain is DTGVSQNPRHKITKRGQNVTFRCDPISEHNRLYWYRQTLGQGPEFLTYFQNEAQLEKSRLLSDRFSAERPKGSFSTLEIQRTEQGDSAMYLCASSPFNTQYFGPGTRLTVL.

This clonotype has only a few counts. The rearrangement joins TRBV20-1 to TRBJ2-5, with D uncertain. Germline values: CDR1 DFQATT, CDR2 SNEGSKA (reference sequence). The germline V and J ends were trimmed by 2 bases and 0 bases, with 16 bases remaining between them. This CDR3 has 16 amino acids. As DNA, the CDR3 is TGCAGTGCTAGACCTACAATTCGTCAGGACCAAGAGACCCAGTACTTC. Protein sequence: CSARPTIRQDQETQYF.

This clonotype was counted between two and nine times. As DNA, the CDR3 is TGTGCCAGCAGCGCCGACAGAATCTATATCAATGAGCAGTTCTTC. Translated: CASSADRIYINEQFF. The rearrangement links TRBV7-6 to TRBJ2-1; a possible D gene is TRBD1 (5 bases). This CDR3 is 15 amino acids long. V shed 5 bases and J shed 6 bases, with 17 bases lying between them. Germline V gene data show CDR1 as SGHVS and CDR2 as FNYEAQ.

V and J are TRBV4-1 and TRBJ1-2, with a weak D call TRBD1 (6 bases). Trimming pared 0 bases from V and 4 bases from J, leaving 15 bases between. Germline V gene data show CDR1 as MGHRA and CDR2 as YSYEKL. CDR3 length: 16 residues. For the CDR3, the DNA is TGCGCCAGCAGCCAAGATAACACAGGGATGAGCTATGGCTACACCTTC. This codes for CASSQDNTGMSYGYTF.

CDR3 region: CSARGIDSFYGYTF. The CDR3 region has the DNA TGCAGTGCTAGAGGGATTGACAGTTTCTATGGCTACACCTTC. The V gene is TRBV20-1, the J gene TRBJ1-2, with D tentatively TRBD1 (5 bases). The CDR3 length is 14 residues. V dropped 1 base and J dropped 4 bases, with 13 bases sitting between them. Germline lookup yields CDR1 DFQATT and CDR2 SNEGSKA (reference sequence).

The gene calls are TRBV7-8 and TRBJ2-5; maybe TRBD2 (5 bases). Per the germline V gene, CDR1 is SGHVS and CDR2 is FQNEAQ. The V and J ends lost 1 base and 5 bases respectively, with 11 bases between them. This CDR3 contains 14 residues. As DNA, the CDR3 is TGTGCCAGCAGCTTAGGCGGGCGTACGGAGACCCAGTACTTC. This sequence encodes CASSLGGRTETQYF.

This clonotype was seen only a few times. The chain has TRBV28 and TRBJ2-3, with 11 bases matching TRBD2. The CDR3 length is 17 residues. V gave up 7 bases and J gave up 1 base; unmatched junction bases: 10. Germline CDR1 reads MDHEN; CDR2 reads SYDVKM. The CDR3 nucleotides read TGTGCCAGCAACCCCGGGACTAGCGGTTACCGCACAGATACGCAGTATTTT. Translating gives CASNPGTSGYRTDTQYF. Full variable domain (outside the CDR3, taken from reference TRBV28 and TRBJ2-3): DVKVTQSSRYLVKRTGEKVFLECVQDMDHENMFWYRQDPGLGLRLIYFSYDVKMKEKGDIPEGYSVSREKKERFSLILESASTNQTSMYLCASNPGTSGYRTDTQYFGPGTRLTVL.

This clonotype was seen a handful of times. The chain recombines TRBV20-1 with TRBJ2-3; maybe TRBD2 (6 bases). The germline gives CDR1 DFQATT, CDR2 SNEGSKA (reference sequence). The V end lost 6 bases, the J end lost 2 bases, and 18 bases lay between the germline ends. This CDR3 has 15 amino acids. The CDR3 loop is CSASGTGLLTDTQYF. The CDR3 coding sequence is TGCAGTGCCAGTGGGACGGGACTCCTCACAGATACGCAGTATTTT.

The chain joins TRBV12-3 or TRBV12-4 to TRBJ2-6, with D unclear. The V end lost 4 bases, the J end lost 0 bases, and 10 bases lay between the germline ends. The CDR3 extends over 16 amino acids. This CDR3 is CASSYGRYSGANVLTF. CDR3 sequence (DNA): TGTGCCAGCAGTTACGGACGGTACTCTGGGGCCAACGTCCTGACTTTC.

This clonotype occurred a few times. The genes are TRBV7-9 and TRBJ2-1; 8 nucleotides agree with TRBD1. The ends lost 2 bases at V and 12 bases at J; junction bases unmatched: 6. CDR3 length: 13 amino acids. In germline, CDR1 is SEHNR, CDR2 FQNEAQ (reference sequence). CDR3 sequence: CASSLPDRERQFF. DNA of the CDR3: TGTGCCAGCAGCTTACCGGACAGGGAACGGCAGTTCTTC.

This clonotype was picked up a small number of times. V and J are TRBV20-1 and TRBJ1-2, with 10 bases that match TRBD1. This CDR3 has 14 amino acids. V lost 3 bases and J lost 4; bases outside the gene matches: 5. Germline V gene sequence: CDR1 DFQATT, CDR2 SNEGSKA (reference sequence). The CDR3: CSASDRGPSYGYTF. For the CDR3, the DNA is TGCAGTGCTAGTGACAGGGGGCCCTCCTATGGCTACACCTTC.

Many counts were recorded for this clonotype. The rearrangement joins TRBV15 to TRBJ1-3; 8 bases are shared with TRBD1. The V gene end was trimmed by 5 bases and the J gene end by 2 bases; junction bases not matched to a gene: 5. The CDR3 is 15 residues long. CDR1 and CDR2 (germline): LNHNV, YYDKDF (reference sequence). CDR3 in DNA: TGTGCCACCAGCCTGGACAGGGACCCTGGAAACACCATATATTTT. Translated: CATSLDRDPGNTIYF.

This clonotype showed up many times. The J gene is TRBJ2-2, the V gene TRBV2; no firm D call. From germline, CDR1 is SNHLY and CDR2 FYNNEI. V lost 6 bases and J lost 6, with 5 bases in between. The CDR3 consists of 11 residues. CDR3 sequence: CASRAPGELFF. CDR3 bases: TGTGCCAGCAGGGCCCCCGGGGAGCTGTTTTTT.

This clonotype was observed at least ten times. V and J are TRBV7-9 and TRBJ2-1, with 10 positions matching TRBD2. V dropped 8 bases and J dropped 9; count of bases not matched to a gene: 10. The CDR3 has 14 residues. Germline V gives CDR1 SEHNR, CDR2 FQNEAQ (reference sequence). CDR3 nucleotide sequence: TGTGCCAGCCTCCTGAGCGGGAGGGGTGGTGAGCAGTTCTTC. It codes for CASLLSGRGGEQFF.

This clonotype was found a few times. The rearrangement uses TRBV29-1 and TRBJ2-1, with 10 bases identical to TRBD2. The CDR3 has 14 amino acids. Germline CDR1 is SQVTM and CDR2 is ANQGSEA. After removal of 4 bases from V and 4 bases from J, the junction contained 4 bases not matched to a gene. This CDR3 is CSVVPSGGYNEQFF. The CDR3, as DNA: TGCAGCGTTGTCCCTAGCGGGGGATACAATGAGCAGTTCTTC.

This clonotype has a count of ten or more. The chain uses TRBV20-1 and TRBJ2-1; D is unclear. Trimming took 5 bases from V and 6 from J, leaving 8 bases between them. The CDR3 is 11 amino acids. The V gene's germline CDR1 is DFQATT and CDR2 SNEGSKA (reference sequence). The CDR3 loop reads CSAATPNEQFF. DNA for the CDR3: TGCAGTGCTGCGACTCCCAATGAGCAGTTCTTC.

V gene TRBV30 combines with J gene TRBJ2-7; 9 nucleotides match TRBD1. Trimming cost V 0 bases and J 2 bases; bases outside gene matches: 5. This CDR3 has 15 residues. Germline CDR1 GTSNPN, CDR2 SVGIG (reference sequence). CDR3 sequence: CAWSVQTGGPYEQYF. In nucleotides, the CDR3 is TGTGCCTGGAGTGTACAGACAGGGGGTCCCTACGAGCAGTACTTC.

The J gene is TRBJ1-1, the V gene TRBV7-6, with TRBD1 matching over 8 bases. CDR1 and CDR2 (germline): SGHVS, FNYEAQ. The CDR3 covers 18 residues. The V and J ends lost 5 bases and 1 base, in that order; junction bases with no gene match: 15. The CDR3 here is CASSHRRPGGAKNTEAFF. The CDR3, as DNA: TGTGCCAGCAGCCATCGAAGGCCAGGGGGCGCGAAGAACACTGAAGCTTTCTTT.

V usage is TRBV7-2 and J usage is TRBJ2-7; D may correspond to TRBD1 or TRBD2 (5 bases each). Germline assignment: CDR1 SGHTA and CDR2 FQGNSA. CDR3 length equals 15 residues. Trimming left V 1 base short and J 2 bases short, with 12 bases between. The CDR3 is CASSLVRDGAYEQYF. CDR3 DNA sequence: TGTGCCAGCAGCTTAGTTAGGGACGGTGCCTACGAGCAGTACTTC.